This passage covers 10 T cell receptor beta chains from one sample sequenced in a study of blood T cells in healthy people across ages. Together with a sample-barcoded 5' primer, a J-beta primer mix was included in a second PCR lasting about 7 to 12 cycles. TCRdb redid the calling of the 5' RACE reads with MiXCR, one entry per CDR3 protein. The table has 800,000 or so distinct CDR3 sequences, 55% to 65% seen once. The sample comprised blood. These receptors were collected from a man aged 25-40 years in good health.

The chain couples TRBV20-1 to TRBJ1-4, with D perhaps matching TRBD1 (5 bases). V lost 4 bases and J 8 bases, leaving 20 bases between the germline ends. The CDR3 has 15 residues. Germline loops: CDR1 DFQATT, CDR2 SNEGSKA (reference sequence). The CDR3 bases are TGCAGTGCTAACTCGTGGGTAGGGGAGAGAGAAAAACTGTTTTTT. This gives the protein CSANSWVGEREKLFF.

V usage is TRBV25-1 and J usage is TRBJ2-7, with 7 bases matching TRBD1. CDR1 and CDR2 from the germline V gene are MGHDK and SYGVNS. This CDR3 contains 14 residues. V shed 4 bases, J shed 3 bases, and the junction held 6 bases outside the gene matches. The CDR3 DNA is TGTGCCAGCAGTGCCCGAGGGACAGACTACGAGCAGTACTTC. Protein sequence: CASSARGTDYEQYF.

This chain joins TRBV20-1 and TRBJ2-1; no definite D call. Germline assignment: CDR1 DFQATT and CDR2 SNEGSKA (reference sequence). The CDR3 has 11 residues. Trimming shortened V by 4 bases and J by 6 bases, and 7 bases separated the two germline ends. This CDR3 is CSAIKVNEQFF. The CDR3, as DNA: TGCAGTGCTATCAAAGTCAATGAGCAGTTCTTC.

There are a few counts of this clonotype. The rearrangement links TRBV4-3 to TRBJ2-4; perhaps TRBD1 as D (5 bases). This CDR3 contains 17 residues. CDR1 is LGHNA and CDR2 is YSLEER in the germline V gene. Trimming stripped 4 bases from V and 5 bases from J, with 21 bases between. CDR3 sequence (DNA): TGCGCCAGCAGCCGGACGAGTTTAAGGGGATTGGAAAACATTCAGTACTTC. Translation gives CASSRTSLRGLENIQYF.

The sample holds a few counts of this clonotype. The rearrangement uses TRBV25-1 and TRBJ2-1; 12 bases are a match to TRBD2. The germline gives CDR1 MGHDK, CDR2 SYGVNS. J lost 0 bases, V lost 5 bases, and 11 bases had no gene match. This CDR3 spans 19 amino acids. The CDR3 DNA sequence: TGTGCCAGCAGTAATCGACTAGCGGGGGTCTCGAGCTCCTACAATGAGCAGTTCTTC. This sequence encodes CASSNRLAGVSSSYNEQFF.

This rearrangement joins TRBV30 to TRBJ2-1, with a weak D call TRBD2 (5 bases). This CDR3 has 14 amino acids. Trimming shortened V by 0 bases and J by 6 bases, and 12 bases separated the two germline ends. CDR1 and CDR2 (germline): GTSNPN, SVGIG (reference sequence). The chain's CDR3 is CAWSVLRATNEQFF. CDR3 nucleotide sequence: TGTGCCTGGAGTGTACTGAGGGCGACCAATGAGCAGTTCTTC. Supplemented by reference TRBV30 and TRBJ2-1, the full variable domain reads SQTIHQWPATLVQPVGSPLSLECTVEGTSNPNLYWYRQAAGRGLQLLFYSVGIGQISSEVPQNLSASRPQDRQFILSSKKLLLSDSGFYLCAWSVLRATNEQFFGPGTRLTVL.

The rearrangement links TRBV9 to TRBJ2-6; D gene ambiguous. The CDR3 is 15 amino acids. V was clipped by 0 bases and J by 5 bases, with 9 bases between them. The germline V gene has CDR1 SGDLS and CDR2 YYNGEE. The CDR3 region has the DNA TGTGCCAGCAGCGTAGATGGCCTTAGGGCCAACGTCCTGACTTTC. Translation: CASSVDGLRANVLTF.

This clonotype occurred a few times. This rearrangement joins TRBV28 to TRBJ2-7; no definite D call. V dropped 2 bases and J dropped 2 bases, with 13 bases sitting between them. The CDR3 contains 15 residues. Germline CDR1 MDHEN, CDR2 SYDVKM. Here the CDR3 reads CASSLPALSPYEQYF. CDR3 DNA: TGTGCCAGCAGTTTACCAGCGCTGTCTCCCTACGAGCAGTACTTC. Using reference TRBV28 and TRBJ2-7 for the parts outside the CDR3, the full variable domain is DVKVTQSSRYLVKRTGEKVFLECVQDMDHENMFWYRQDPGLGLRLIYFSYDVKMKEKGDIPEGYSVSREKKERFSLILESASTNQTSMYLCASSLPALSPYEQYFGPGTRLTVT.

The chain is built from TRBV7-2 and TRBJ1-2, with 8 bases aligning to TRBD1. CDR3 length: 14 residues. The V gene's germline CDR1 is SGHTA and CDR2 FQGNSA. The V segment lost 5 bases and the J segment 4 bases; nucleotides outside the gene matches: 6. In DNA form, the CDR3 reads TGTGCCAGCAGCCCGGGACAGGACGGCTATGGCTACACCTTC. Translation gives CASSPGQDGYGYTF. Full variable domain (outside the CDR3, taken from reference TRBV7-2 and TRBJ1-2): GAGVSQSPSNKVTEKGKDVELRCDPISGHTALYWYRQSLGQGLEFLIYFQGNSAPDKSGLPSDRFSAERTGGSVSTLTIQRTQQEDSAVYLCASSPGQDGYGYTFGSGTRLTVV.

The chain joins TRBV9 to TRBJ1-6, with D hard to call. Trimming pared 0 bases from V and 7 bases from J, leaving 8 bases between. Germline V gene lookup returns CDR1 SGDLS and CDR2 YYNGEE. The CDR3 is 14 amino acids. CDR3: CASSVDRANSPLHF. For the CDR3, the DNA is TGTGCCAGCAGCGTAGATAGGGCGAATTCACCCCTCCACTTT. The whole variable domain, remainder taken from reference TRBV9 and TRBJ1-6, is DSGVTQTPKHLITATGQRVTLRCSPRSGDLSVYWYQQSLDQGLQFLIQYYNGEERAKGNILERFSAQQFPDLHSELNLSSLELGDSALYFCASSVDRANSPLHFGNGTRLTVT.